These 20 T cell receptor beta chains originate from one sample sequenced in a study of cytomegalovirus exposure and HLA in healthy donors. This PCR relied on a set of 60 Vbeta primers and 13 Jbeta primers. Sequencing used immunoSEQ multiplex PCR; TCRdb keeps in-frame clones, though not all of them. The sample holds about 130,000 clones, about 80% seen once. Material: PBMCs. The receptors were sampled from a man aged 25 to 40 in good health and CMV-seronegative.

The chain combines TRBV19 with TRBJ2-5, with 13 nucleotides matching TRBD2. The trim removed 10 bases at V and 7 bases at J, leaving 12 bases unmatched. The CDR3 loop spans 15 amino acids. Per germline, CDR1 LNHDA and CDR2 SQIVND (reference sequence). Here the CDR3 reads CATGLAGARGGTQYF. The CDR3 region has the DNA TGTGCCACAGGACTAGCGGGGGCTCGCGGAGGGACCCAGTACTTC.

CDR3 protein: CASSLWDRGNNEQFF. In nucleotides, the CDR3 is TGTGCCAGCAGTTTGTGGGACAGGGGAAACAATGAGCAGTTCTTC. V and J are TRBV27 and TRBJ2-1; TRBD1 aligns across 10 bases. Trimming at V came to 3 bases and at J to 5 bases, leaving 4 bases not matched to a gene. The CDR3 runs 15 residues. Germline lookup yields CDR1 MNHEY and CDR2 SMNVEV (reference sequence).

This clone occurred a few times. The V call is TRBV6-5, the J call TRBJ2-5; 7 bases agree with TRBD2. CDR1 MNHEY and CDR2 SVGAGI come from the germline V gene. The CDR3 runs to 14 residues. Germline trimming cut 2 bases from V and 0 bases from J; bases unmatched to any gene: 0. In nucleotides, the CDR3 is TGTGCCAGCAGTTACAGCGGGGACCAAGAGACCCAGTACTTC. Translating it yields CASSYSGDQETQYF.

This clone was picked up a small number of times. The V call is TRBV11-3, the J call TRBJ2-2; possibly TRBD1 for D (8 bases). CDR1 is SGHNT, CDR2 YENEEA, per germline. The length of the CDR3 is 15 residues. V lost 4 bases and J lost 7, with 16 bases in between. CDR3 in DNA: TGTGCCAGCAGCTCATACAGGGGGGGACACGGGGAGCTGTTTTTT. Protein sequence: CASSSYRGGHGELFF.

This chain links TRBV6-1 with TRBJ1-2; no clear D. This CDR3 is built from 14 residues. V was clipped by 0 bases and J by 8 bases, with 13 bases between them. Germline V gives CDR1 MNHNS, CDR2 SASEGT. The CDR3 region is CASSEARGIWGYTF. The CDR3 nucleotides read TGTGCCAGCAGTGAAGCGCGGGGAATTTGGGGCTACACCTTC.

V gene TRBV7-6 combines with J gene TRBJ2-3; D gene ambiguous. The length of the CDR3 is 14 residues. CDR1 is SGHVS and CDR2 is FNYEAQ in the germline V gene. Trimming left V 5 bases short and J 6 bases short, with 15 bases between. Here the CDR3 reads CASSPSTIADTQYF. The CDR3 DNA follows: TGTGCCAGCAGCCCAAGCACGATCGCGGATACGCAGTATTTT.

The gene calls are TRBV28 and TRBJ2-2; D remains ambiguous. The CDR3 is 12 amino acids. The V gene lost 5 bases and the J gene lost 7 bases, with 8 bases spanning the gap. CDR1 is MDHEN, CDR2 SYDVKM, per germline. CDR3 DNA sequence: TGTGCCAGCAGTCCCATCTACGGGGAGCTGTTTTTT. It specifies CASSPIYGELFF.

The chain joins TRBV28 to TRBJ2-7; D possibly corresponds to TRBD1 (5 bases). This CDR3 is built from 13 residues. The V gene's germline CDR1 is MDHEN and CDR2 SYDVKM. The V and J ends lost 9 bases and 0 bases respectively, with 12 bases between them. CDR3 loop: CASRGRDSYEQYF. The CDR3 bases are TGTGCCAGTAGGGGCAGGGACTCCTACGAGCAGTACTTC.

This chain uses TRBV4-3 with TRBJ1-1; D is unresolved. V was pared by 1 base and J by 6 bases, with 9 bases between. The CDR3 spans 13 residues. Germline V gene sequence: CDR1 LGHNA, CDR2 YSLEER. The CDR3 bases are TGCGCCAGCAGCCAAGTCCGGAGCGCTGAAGCTTTCTTT. Encoded protein: CASSQVRSAEAFF.

The chain combines TRBV7-9 with TRBJ2-2, with 7 bases aligning to TRBD2. Trimming removed 4 bases from V and 7 bases from J; junction bases left unmatched: 6. Germline loops: CDR1 SEHNR, CDR2 FQNEAQ (reference sequence). The CDR3 has 14 amino acids. CDR3 amino acids: CASSYRLASGELFF. The CDR3 DNA reads TGTGCCAGCAGCTACAGACTAGCAAGCGGGGAGCTGTTTTTT.

The chain is built from TRBV19 and TRBJ2-7; unclear D gene. Germline V gives CDR1 LNHDA, CDR2 SQIVND (reference sequence). CDR3 length: 13 residues. Trimming removed 5 bases from V and 1 base from J, with 9 bases in between. CDR3 protein: CASSVDISYEQYF. The CDR3 DNA sequence: TGTGCCAGTAGTGTCGACATATCCTACGAGCAGTACTTC.

This chain links TRBV9 with TRBJ2-2, with D hard to call. CDR3 size: 12 residues. Germline V gene sequence: CDR1 SGDLS, CDR2 YYNGEE. Trimming removed 4 bases from V and 8 bases from J, with 9 bases in between. CDR3 DNA sequence: TGTGCCAGCAGCTTATCTAGGGGGGAGCTGTTTTTT. This sequence encodes CASSLSRGELFF.

In this sample, this clone turned up a few times. The rearrangement links TRBV10-3 to TRBJ2-7; no reliable D call. The ends were cut back, 3 bases at V and 5 bases at J, with 5 bases in the middle. CDR3 size: 11 residues. Germline CDR1 and CDR2: ENHRY and SYGVKD. The CDR3 loop is CAISEFDEQYF. The CDR3 nucleotides read TGTGCCATCAGTGAATTCGACGAGCAGTACTTC.

The chain uses TRBV9 and TRBJ1-2, with 10 bases matching TRBD1. From germline, CDR1 is SGDLS and CDR2 YYNGEE. The CDR3 totals 15 residues. Losses at the gene ends were 0 bases for V and 6 bases for J; bases not matched to a gene: 5. The CDR3 DNA reads as TGTGCCAGCAGCGTAGTAGAGACAGGGGGCCATGGCTACACCTTC. It yields the protein CASSVVETGGHGYTF.

The chain is built from TRBV2 and TRBJ2-1, with a possible D match to TRBD2 (5 bases). Per the germline V gene, CDR1 is SNHLY and CDR2 is FYNNEI. The CDR3 is 17 residues long. With 2 bases removed from V and 5 bases from J, the gap between germline ends came to 19 bases. The DNA of the CDR3 is TGTGCCAGCAGTGAACCCACGGACTTCCCGAGGGACAATGAGCAGTTCTTC. Its protein product is CASSEPTDFPRDNEQFF.

The rearrangement uses TRBV5-4 and TRBJ2-7; D remains unclear. Trimming took 4 bases from V and 6 from J, leaving 14 bases between them. This CDR3 is 13 amino acids long. CDR1 and CDR2 (germline): SGHNT, YYREEE (reference sequence). The DNA for the CDR3 is TGTGCCAGCAGCCACGGCGAGGTAGGCGAGCAGTACTTC. Translated, it gives CASSHGEVGEQYF.

This chain links TRBV28 with TRBJ1-2; TRBD1 might be the D (5 bases). V lost 3 bases and J 8 bases, leaving 10 bases between the germline ends. From germline, CDR1 is MDHEN and CDR2 SYDVKM. CDR3 length: 12 residues. CDR3 loop: CASSFPEGGYTF. In nucleotides, the CDR3 is TGTGCCAGCAGTTTCCCGGAGGGGGGCTACACCTTC.

V gene TRBV9 combines with J gene TRBJ2-7; D not resolved. The CDR3 sequence is 14 residues long. Germline CDR1 is SGDLS and CDR2 is YYNGEE. V was shortened by 4 bases and J by 7 bases, with 18 bases between the two germline ends. The CDR3 DNA sequence: TGTGCCAGCAGCCCCAGGCCCCTCCGTGAGGAGCAGTACTTC. Translation: CASSPRPLREEQYF.

This clone was recorded a few times. The genes are TRBV28 and TRBJ1-1; 9 nucleotides match TRBD1. The CDR3 runs 12 residues. The germline CDR1 and CDR2 sequences are MDHEN and SYDVKM. The V segment lost 6 bases and the J segment 8 bases; nucleotides outside the gene matches: 4. The CDR3 bases are TGTGCCAGCAGGGGACAGGGAGGCGAAGCTTTCTTT. Its protein product is CASRGQGGEAFF.

This chain uses TRBV5-1 with TRBJ2-1; TRBD2 agrees at 10 bases. V lost 5 bases, J lost 5 bases, and 7 bases stayed unmatched. CDR3 size: 15 residues. Germline loops: CDR1 SGHRS, CDR2 YFSETQ. CDR3 DNA: TGCGCCAGCAGTCGTGGAAGCGGGAGGGACAATGAGCAGTTCTTC. Its protein is CASSRGSGRDNEQFF.